The 21 T cell receptor beta chains presented below share a single source sample, sequenced in a study of PD-L1 blockade in urothelial cancer. TCRdb keeps only in-frame clones here, not all; method: immunoSEQ multiplex PCR. The profile shows roughly 44,000 clones, roughly four fifths of them singletons. The sample was PBMCs, taken around atezolizumab (anti-PD-L1) treatment. The source of these receptors is a man in his 70s with urothelial cancer.

The chain combines TRBV19 with TRBJ2-3; possibly TRBD1 for D (6 bases). The CDR3 has 15 amino acids. The germline V and J ends were trimmed by 3 bases and 5 bases, with 15 bases remaining between them. CDR1 LNHDA and CDR2 SQIVND come from the germline V gene (reference sequence). CDR3 in DNA: TGTGCCAGTAGTATCGCCAGGGGCGGATTAGATACGCAGTATTTT. It encodes CASSIARGGLDTQYF.

The V call is TRBV11-3, the J call TRBJ2-3, with D maybe TRBD2 (6 bases). Germline lookup yields CDR1 SGHNT and CDR2 YENEEA. The CDR3 spans 15 residues. Trimming took 2 bases from V and 0 from J, leaving 9 bases between them. The CDR3 nucleotides read TGTGCCAGCAGCTTATCCGGGACTAGCACAGATACGCAGTATTTT. Amino acids: CASSLSGTSTDTQYF.

The chain links TRBV18 to TRBJ2-5; 7 nucleotides align to TRBD1. The CDR3 runs 14 residues. The V segment lost 3 bases and the J segment 1 base; nucleotides outside the gene matches: 2. Germline assignment: CDR1 KGHSH and CDR2 LQKENI. Written as DNA, the CDR3 is TGTGCCAGCTCACCGGGACAGTCCCAAGAGACCCAGTACTTC. It yields the protein CASSPGQSQETQYF.

The rearrangement joins TRBV28 to TRBJ1-5, with no clear D. The germline CDR1 and CDR2 sequences are MDHEN and SYDVKM. This CDR3 comprises 17 residues. V lost 7 bases and J lost 7, with 26 bases in between. This chain's CDR3 is CASTVGRGARLRQPQHF. CDR3 DNA: TGTGCCAGCACCGTGGGGAGAGGCGCCCGTCTGAGGCAGCCCCAGCATTTT.

V gene TRBV6-6 combines with J gene TRBJ2-1; D is ambiguous. Germline V lookup: CDR1 MNHNY, CDR2 SVGAGI (reference sequence). CDR3 size: 15 residues. Trimming shortened V by 6 bases and J by 4 bases, and 16 bases separated the two germline ends. DNA for the CDR3: TGTGCCAGCAGCAAGGCCGACAACCAGTACAATGAGCAGTTCTTC. It translates to CASSKADNQYNEQFF.

This chain uses TRBV4-1 with TRBJ2-7; D is perhaps TRBD2 (6 bases). Germline CDR1 MGHRA, CDR2 YSYEKL. V lost 4 bases and J 0 bases, leaving 22 bases between the germline ends. This CDR3 contains 18 residues. CDR3 region: CASSLKFTGRDFSYEQYF. The CDR3 bases are TGCGCCAGCAGCCTAAAATTTACTGGCCGGGACTTCTCCTACGAGCAGTACTTC.

This clone was observed a few times. The chain carries TRBV28 and TRBJ1-2; 9 positions match TRBD1. This CDR3 is built from 14 residues. Germline CDR1 and CDR2: MDHEN and SYDVKM. The V gene end was trimmed by 8 bases and the J gene end by 5 bases; junction bases not matched to a gene: 9. The chain's CDR3 is CASGSVGTGYGYTF. CDR3 bases: TGTGCCAGCGGATCGGTCGGGACAGGGTATGGCTACACCTTC.

The chain carries TRBV6-5 and TRBJ2-7; 7 bases align to TRBD1. Germline values: CDR1 MNHEY, CDR2 SVGAGI. The CDR3 consists of 15 residues. V shed 2 bases, J shed 1 base, and the junction held 5 bases outside the gene matches. CDR3 coding DNA: TGTGCCAGCAGTTACCTACAGGGGTCATCCTACGAGCAGTACTTC. This translates into CASSYLQGSSYEQYF.

This clone came up many times. The rearrangement uses TRBV9 and TRBJ1-6; possible D gene TRBD1, 5 bases. CDR1 and CDR2 from the germline V gene are SGDLS and YYNGEE. The CDR3 is made up of 15 amino acids. Trimming removed 0 bases at V and 8 bases at J, with 12 bases between. The CDR3 loop is CASSVEGLDDSPLHF. The DNA of the CDR3 is TGTGCCAGCAGCGTAGAGGGACTGGACGATTCACCCCTCCACTTT. The variable domain in full, with the rest retrieved from reference TRBV9 and TRBJ1-6, is DSGVTQTPKHLITATGQRVTLRCSPRSGDLSVYWYQQSLDQGLQFLIQYYNGEERAKGNILERFSAQQFPDLHSELNLSSLELGDSALYFCASSVEGLDDSPLHFGNGTRLTVT.

The genes are TRBV5-6 and TRBJ1-2; D is uncertain. CDR1 SGHDT and CDR2 YYEEEE come from the germline V gene. V was pared by 5 bases and J by 4 bases, with 18 bases between. This CDR3 comprises 15 residues. CDR3 amino acids: CASSYRTESVYGYTF. The CDR3 DNA reads as TGTGCCAGCAGTTATCGGACTGAATCGGTCTATGGCTACACCTTC.

In this sample, this clone turned up a few times. The genes are TRBV5-1 and TRBJ1-2; D is possibly TRBD1 (6 bases). The CDR3 loop spans 15 amino acids. Trimming shortened V by 0 bases and J by 3 bases, and 12 bases separated the two germline ends. CDR1 and CDR2 (germline): SGHRS, YFSETQ. The CDR3 nucleotides read TGCGCCAGCAGCTTGGAAGGACAGCCCTACTATGGCTACACCTTC. Protein sequence: CASSLEGQPYYGYTF.

This sequence joins TRBV9 and TRBJ1-1; D is perhaps TRBD1 (5 bases). The CDR3 has 17 residues. Germline lookup yields CDR1 SGDLS and CDR2 YYNGEE. Trimming stripped 3 bases from V and 0 bases from J, with 18 bases between. The CDR3 sequence: CASSESRDGRLNTEAFF. The CDR3 bases are TGTGCCAGCAGCGAATCGCGGGACGGCCGGCTGAACACTGAAGCTTTCTTT.

The V gene is TRBV2, the J gene TRBJ2-3, with 9 bases fitting TRBD1. CDR1 and CDR2 (germline): SNHLY, FYNNEI. Trimming cost V 6 bases and J 2 bases; bases outside gene matches: 6. This CDR3 has 15 residues. CDR3 region: CASRARDRDTDTQYF. For the CDR3, the DNA is TGTGCCAGCAGAGCCCGGGACAGGGACACAGATACGCAGTATTTT.

The rearrangement uses TRBV5-4 and TRBJ2-7; D might be TRBD2 (7 bases). V gave up 1 base and J gave up 0 bases, with 11 bases separating them. This CDR3 is 15 amino acids long. From germline, CDR1 is SGHNT and CDR2 YYREEE (reference sequence). CDR3: CASSLRGGNSYEQYF. CDR3 coding DNA: TGTGCCAGCAGCTTGAGGGGGGGGAACTCCTACGAGCAGTACTTC.

The rearrangement links TRBV27 to TRBJ2-1, with 7 positions matching TRBD2. J gave up 2 bases and V 5 bases, and 6 bases lay outside the gene matches. The CDR3 length is 15 residues. In germline, CDR1 is MNHEY, CDR2 SMNVEV (reference sequence). The CDR3, as DNA: TGTGCCAGCAGTCCCGCTAGCGGACCCTACAATGAGCAGTTCTTC. This translates into CASSPASGPYNEQFF.

The CDR3 sequence is CASSRDFNTQYF. The CDR3 DNA sequence: TGTGCCAGCAGCCGGGACTTCAATACGCAGTATTTT. J is TRBJ2-3 and V is TRBV5-4; D is possibly TRBD2 (6 bases). This CDR3 is built from 12 residues. Trimming removed 4 bases from V and 7 bases from J, with 10 bases in between. Per the germline V gene, CDR1 is SGHNT and CDR2 is YYREEE (reference sequence).

The chain has TRBV23-1 and TRBJ1-4; 7 nucleotides line up with TRBD1. TRBV23-1 is an ORF for which the function is uncertain. V lost 11 bases and J lost 7; bases outside the gene matches: 4. The CDR3 has 11 residues. CDR3 nucleotides: TGCGCCGGTCAGGGGGGTGAAAAACTGTTTTTT. It specifies CAGQGGEKLFF.

The chain uses TRBV6-1 and TRBJ2-1; 8 positions agree with TRBD1. Per germline, CDR1 MNHNS and CDR2 SASEGT. With 4 bases clipped from V and 4 bases from J, the junction kept 6 bases outside the gene matches. The CDR3 has 15 amino acids. The CDR3 sequence is CASSVGTGIYNEQFF. DNA for the CDR3: TGTGCCAGCAGTGTAGGGACAGGAATATACAATGAGCAGTTCTTC.

Only one count was recorded for this clone. The J gene is TRBJ2-1, the V gene TRBV11-2; 8 bases are a match to TRBD2. V was clipped by 4 bases and J by 8 bases; unmatched bases: 10. This CDR3 spans 15 amino acids. Germline loops: CDR1 SGHAT, CDR2 FQNNGV. The CDR3 reads CASSYGAGDSYEQFF. CDR3 bases: TGTGCCAGCAGCTACGGAGCGGGAGATTCGTATGAGCAGTTCTTC.

As to this clone: Germline is not matched at one junction end, which may reflect a read error. The chain has TRBV5-1 and TRBJ2-7; TRBD1 is a possible D gene (6 bases). The CDR3 runs 15 residues. Germline CDR1 reads SGHRS; CDR2 reads YFSETQ. The CDR3 protein is CASSSGQFSSHEQYF. CDR3 DNA: TGCGCCAGCAGCTCTGGACAGTTTAGCTCCCACGAGCAGTACTTC.

The V gene is TRBV7-2, the J gene TRBJ1-6; no clear D gene. Trimming cost V 1 base and J 8 bases, with 9 bases left between them. The CDR3 has 14 amino acids. Germline CDR1 SGHTA, CDR2 FQGNSA. CDR3 sequence reads: CASSLVPQDSPLHF. The CDR3 bases are TGTGCCAGCAGCTTAGTCCCGCAGGATTCACCCCTCCACTTT.